This T cell receptor (beta chain) came from a study of shared clonotypes between healthy human individuals. Findings and caveats of the study: Estimated clonotype richness was generally higher in naive than memory subsets.

Some clones are missing from TCRdb's copy, which holds only in-frame ones; the method was immunoSEQ multiplex PCR. The table has roughly 2,000,000 clones, roughly 95% seen once; the top ten hold more than 1.5%. Comment on this clone: The antigen is not known.

Terminally differentiated effector memory CD45RA+ cells were excluded from the naive CD8 cells, which were CD45RO-negative and positively selected for CCR7. The length of the CDR3 is 14 residues. Germline CDR1 and CDR2: MNHNS and SASEGT. V was cut by 9 bases and J by 3 bases, with 16 bases left in between. The rearrangement uses TRBV6-1 and TRBJ2-3; D remains ambiguous. The sequencing sample was made of naive CD8+ T cells from PBMCs. This clonotype originated in a man younger than 35 in good health. Some clones in this sample may be carry-over from other donors' samples. The CDR3 protein is CASGDATGTDTQYF. The CDR3 DNA reads TGTGCCAGTGGAGACGCAACCGGTACAGATACGCAGTATTTT.